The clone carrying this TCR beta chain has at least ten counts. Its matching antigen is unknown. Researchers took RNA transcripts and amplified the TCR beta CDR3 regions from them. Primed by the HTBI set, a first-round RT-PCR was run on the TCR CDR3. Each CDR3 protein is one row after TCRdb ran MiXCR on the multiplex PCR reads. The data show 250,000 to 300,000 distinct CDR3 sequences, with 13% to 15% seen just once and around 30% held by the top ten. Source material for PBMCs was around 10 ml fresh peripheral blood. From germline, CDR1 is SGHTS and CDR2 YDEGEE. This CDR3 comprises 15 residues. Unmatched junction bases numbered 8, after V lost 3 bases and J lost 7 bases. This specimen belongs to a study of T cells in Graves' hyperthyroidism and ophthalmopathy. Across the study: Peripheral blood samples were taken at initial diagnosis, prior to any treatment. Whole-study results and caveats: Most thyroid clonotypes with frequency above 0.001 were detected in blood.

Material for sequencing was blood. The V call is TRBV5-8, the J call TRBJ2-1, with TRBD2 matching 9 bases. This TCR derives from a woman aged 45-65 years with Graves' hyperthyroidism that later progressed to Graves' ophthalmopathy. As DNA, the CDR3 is TGTGCCAGCAGCTCACAACTAGCGGGTACGAATGAGCAGTTCTTC. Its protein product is CASSSQLAGTNEQFF.